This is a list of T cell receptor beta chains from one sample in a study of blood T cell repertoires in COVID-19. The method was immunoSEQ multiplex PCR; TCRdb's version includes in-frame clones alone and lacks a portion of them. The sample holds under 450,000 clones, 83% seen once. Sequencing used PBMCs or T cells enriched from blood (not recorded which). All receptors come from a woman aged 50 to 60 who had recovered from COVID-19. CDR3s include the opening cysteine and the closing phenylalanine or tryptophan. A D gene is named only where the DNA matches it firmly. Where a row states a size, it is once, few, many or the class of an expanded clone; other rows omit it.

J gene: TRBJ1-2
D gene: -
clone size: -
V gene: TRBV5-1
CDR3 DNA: TGCGCCAGCAGCTTGGAGACACCCCCACATGGCTACACCTTC
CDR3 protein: CASSLETPPHGYTF

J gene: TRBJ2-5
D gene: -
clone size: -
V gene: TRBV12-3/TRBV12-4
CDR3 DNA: TGTGCCAGCAGTTTAGTAGGGGCTCAGACCCAGTACTTC
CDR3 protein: CASSLVGAQTQYF

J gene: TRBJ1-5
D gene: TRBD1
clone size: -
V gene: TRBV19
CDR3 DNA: TGTGCCAGTAGTAGGGACAGGGCGCCGAATCAGCCCCAGCATTTT
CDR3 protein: CASSRDRAPNQPQHF

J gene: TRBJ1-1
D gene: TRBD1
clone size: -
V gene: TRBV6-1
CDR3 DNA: TGTGCCAGCAGTTTGCCGACAGGGGGAAGTATCGGAGCTTTCTTT
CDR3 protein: CASSLPTGGSIGAFF

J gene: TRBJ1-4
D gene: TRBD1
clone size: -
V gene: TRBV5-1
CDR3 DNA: TGCGCCAGCAGCTCAGGGGGCACTAATGAAAAACTGTTTTTT
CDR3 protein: CASSSGGTNEKLFF

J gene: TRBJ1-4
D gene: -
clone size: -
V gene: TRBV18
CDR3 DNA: TGTGCCAGCTCACCACTGCAGGGCCCTTTTGAAAAACTGTTTTTT
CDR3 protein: CASSPLQGPFEKLFF

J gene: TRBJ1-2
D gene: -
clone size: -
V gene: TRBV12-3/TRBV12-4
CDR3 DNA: TGTGCCAGCGTTAGGGGGATTTCGAATGGCTACACCTTC
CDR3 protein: CASVRGISNGYTF

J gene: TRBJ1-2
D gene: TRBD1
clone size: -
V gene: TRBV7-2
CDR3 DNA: TGTGCCAGCAGCTTTGAGGGGGCCCTGGGCTATGGCTACACCTTC
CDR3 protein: CASSFEGALGYGYTF

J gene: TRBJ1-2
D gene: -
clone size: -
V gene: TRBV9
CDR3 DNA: TGTGCCAGCAGCGTAGTGCAGGGTAACTATGGCTACACCTTC
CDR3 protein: CASSVVQGNYGYTF

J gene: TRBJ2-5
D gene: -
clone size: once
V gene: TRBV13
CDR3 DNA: TGTGCCAGCAGCTTAGGCCTGGGGGGAGGTGAGACCCAGTACTTC
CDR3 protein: CASSLGLGGGETQYF

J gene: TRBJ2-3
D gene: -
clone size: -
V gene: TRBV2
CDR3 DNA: TGTGCCAGCAGTGTTGGAGGGAGTGGAAATACGCAGTATTTT
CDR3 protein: CASSVGGSGNTQYF

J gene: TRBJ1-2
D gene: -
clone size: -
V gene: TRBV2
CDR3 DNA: TGTGCCAGCAGACAGACCTATGGCTACACCTTC
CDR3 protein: CASRQTYGYTF

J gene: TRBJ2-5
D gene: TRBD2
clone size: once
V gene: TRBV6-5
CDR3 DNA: TGTGCCAGCAGAATAGCGGGAGGGACCCTCGGGACCCAGTACTTC
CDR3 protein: CASRIAGGTLGTQYF

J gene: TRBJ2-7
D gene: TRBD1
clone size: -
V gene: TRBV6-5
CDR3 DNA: TGTGCCAGCAGTTCTCGACAGGGGGCTAGAGAGCAGTACTTC
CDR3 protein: CASSSRQGAREQYF

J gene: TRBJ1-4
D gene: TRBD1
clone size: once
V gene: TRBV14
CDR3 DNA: TGTGCCAGCAGCCAACTCAGGGGGGAAAAACTGTTTTTT
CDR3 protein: CASSQLRGEKLFF

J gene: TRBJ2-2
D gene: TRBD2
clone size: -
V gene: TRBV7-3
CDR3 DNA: TGTGCCAGCAGCCCGGGACTAGCGGGGGTTCATGGGGAGCTGTTTTTT
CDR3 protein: CASSPGLAGVHGELFF

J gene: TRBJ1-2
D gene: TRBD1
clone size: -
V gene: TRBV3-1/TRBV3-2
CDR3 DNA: TGTGCCAGCAGCCAAGGGACAGGGTTCAATGGCTACACCTTC
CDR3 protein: CASSQGTGFNGYTF

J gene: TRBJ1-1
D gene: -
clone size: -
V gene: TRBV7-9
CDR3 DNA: TGTGCCAGCAGCTTTGGACCCAGGGGAAGGACTGAAGCTTTCTTT
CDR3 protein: CASSFGPRGRTEAFF

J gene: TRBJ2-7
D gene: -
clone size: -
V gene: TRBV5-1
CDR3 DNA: TGCGCCAGCAGGATGCCTACTACCTACGAGCAGTACTTC
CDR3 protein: CASRMPTTYEQYF

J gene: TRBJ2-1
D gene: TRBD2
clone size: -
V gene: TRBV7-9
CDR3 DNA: TGTGCCAGCAGCTTAGAGGGCCGGGGGGCCTACAATGAGCAGTTCTTC
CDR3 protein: CASSLEGRGAYNEQFF

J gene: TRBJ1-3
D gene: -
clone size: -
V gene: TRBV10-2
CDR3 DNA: TGCGCCAGCAGTGACCGAACAGGAAACACCATATATTTT
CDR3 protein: CASSDRTGNTIYF

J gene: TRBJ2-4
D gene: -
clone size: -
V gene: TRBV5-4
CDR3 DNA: TGTGCCAGCAGCTTGGGCGGCCCCGTAGCCAAAAACATTCAGTACTTC
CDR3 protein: CASSLGGPVAKNIQYF

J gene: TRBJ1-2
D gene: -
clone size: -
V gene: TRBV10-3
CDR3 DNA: TGTGCCGCCGGGACTAACTATGGCTACACCTTC
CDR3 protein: CAAGTNYGYTF

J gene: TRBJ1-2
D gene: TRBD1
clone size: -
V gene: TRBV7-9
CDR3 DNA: TGTGCCAGCACCGCAACCAGGGGGCGCGACTATGGCTACACCTTC
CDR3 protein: CASTATRGRDYGYTF

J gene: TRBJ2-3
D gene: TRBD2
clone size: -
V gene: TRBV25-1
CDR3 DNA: TGTGCCAGCAGTGAATGGGTAGCGGGAGCTAGCACAGATACGCAGTATTTT
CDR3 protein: CASSEWVAGASTDTQYF

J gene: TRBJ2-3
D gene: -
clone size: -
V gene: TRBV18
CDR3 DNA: TGTGCCAGCTCCCCTCCGGGAACCACAGATACGCAGTATTTT
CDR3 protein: CASSPPGTTDTQYF

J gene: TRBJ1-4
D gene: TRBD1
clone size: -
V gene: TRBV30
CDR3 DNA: TGTGCCTGGAGTATCCTCTCCGGGACAGCTAATGAAAAACTGTTTTTT
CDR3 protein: CAWSILSGTANEKLFF

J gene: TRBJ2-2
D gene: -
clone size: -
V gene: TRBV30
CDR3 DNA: TGTGGACGGGACTCCGCGAACACCGGGGAGCTGTTTTTT
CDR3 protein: CGRDSANTGELFF